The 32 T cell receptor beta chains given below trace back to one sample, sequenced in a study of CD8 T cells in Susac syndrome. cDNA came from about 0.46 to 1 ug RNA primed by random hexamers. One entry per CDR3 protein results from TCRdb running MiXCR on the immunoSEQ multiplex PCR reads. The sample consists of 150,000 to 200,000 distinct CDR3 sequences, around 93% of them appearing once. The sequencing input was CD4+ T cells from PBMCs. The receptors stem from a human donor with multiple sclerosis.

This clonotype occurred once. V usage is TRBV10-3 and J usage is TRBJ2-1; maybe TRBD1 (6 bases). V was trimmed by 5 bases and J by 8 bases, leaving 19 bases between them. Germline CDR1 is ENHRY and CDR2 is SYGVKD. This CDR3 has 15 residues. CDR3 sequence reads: CAISLTGTRSDEQFF. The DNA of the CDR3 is TGTGCCATCAGTTTAACAGGGACCCGCAGCGATGAGCAGTTCTTC.

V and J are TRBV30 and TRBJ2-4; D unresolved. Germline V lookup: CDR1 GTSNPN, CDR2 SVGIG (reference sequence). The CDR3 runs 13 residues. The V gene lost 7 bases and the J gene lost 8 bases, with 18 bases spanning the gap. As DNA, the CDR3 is TGTGCCTTGAAAGACACGGGCATCTACATTCAGTACTTC. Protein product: CALKDTGIYIQYF.

The CDR3 nucleotides read TGTGCCAGCAGTCTGGGGGGACAGGGCCAGGAGACCCAGTACTTC. Its protein is CASSLGGQGQETQYF. This chain uses TRBV12-3 or TRBV12-4 with TRBJ2-5; 9 bases match TRBD1. This CDR3 contains 15 residues. The J segment lost 5 bases and the V segment lost 5 bases, leaving 9 bases of the junction unmatched.

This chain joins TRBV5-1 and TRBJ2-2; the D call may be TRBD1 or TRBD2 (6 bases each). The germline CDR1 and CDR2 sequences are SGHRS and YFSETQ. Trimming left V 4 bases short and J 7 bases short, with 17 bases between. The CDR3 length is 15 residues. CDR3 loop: CASSRPGGLGGELFF. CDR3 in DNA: TGCGCCAGCAGCAGGCCCGGGGGCCTGGGCGGGGAGCTGTTTTTT.

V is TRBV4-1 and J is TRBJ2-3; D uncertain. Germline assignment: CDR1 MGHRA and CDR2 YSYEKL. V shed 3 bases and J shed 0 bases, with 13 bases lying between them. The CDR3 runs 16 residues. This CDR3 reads CASSHGPGRSTDTQYF. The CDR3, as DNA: TGCGCCAGCAGCCACGGCCCTGGCAGGAGCACAGATACGCAGTATTTT.

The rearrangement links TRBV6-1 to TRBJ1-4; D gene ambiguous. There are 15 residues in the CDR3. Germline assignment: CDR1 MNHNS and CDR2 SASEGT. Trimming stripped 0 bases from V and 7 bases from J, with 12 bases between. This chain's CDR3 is CASSEATGRSEKLFF. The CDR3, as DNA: TGTGCCAGCAGTGAAGCGACCGGGAGAAGTGAAAAACTGTTTTTT.

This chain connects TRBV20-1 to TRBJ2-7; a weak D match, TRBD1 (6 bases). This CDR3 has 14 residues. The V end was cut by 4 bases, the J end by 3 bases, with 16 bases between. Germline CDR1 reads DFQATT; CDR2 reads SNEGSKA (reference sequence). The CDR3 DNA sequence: TGCAGTGCTAAACCGGGACACACCTTCTACGAGCAGTACTTC. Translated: CSAKPGHTFYEQYF.

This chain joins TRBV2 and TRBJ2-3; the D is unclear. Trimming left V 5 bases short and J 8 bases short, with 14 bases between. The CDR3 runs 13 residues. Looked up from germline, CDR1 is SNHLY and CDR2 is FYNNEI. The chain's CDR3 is CASSYDSTPTQYF. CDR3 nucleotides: TGTGCCAGCAGTTACGACTCTACCCCTACGCAGTATTTT.

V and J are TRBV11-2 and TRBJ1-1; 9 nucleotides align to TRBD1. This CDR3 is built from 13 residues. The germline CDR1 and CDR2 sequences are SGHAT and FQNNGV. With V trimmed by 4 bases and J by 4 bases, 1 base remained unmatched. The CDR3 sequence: CASSWTGATEAFF. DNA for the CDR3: TGTGCCAGCAGCTGGACAGGGGCCACTGAAGCTTTCTTT.

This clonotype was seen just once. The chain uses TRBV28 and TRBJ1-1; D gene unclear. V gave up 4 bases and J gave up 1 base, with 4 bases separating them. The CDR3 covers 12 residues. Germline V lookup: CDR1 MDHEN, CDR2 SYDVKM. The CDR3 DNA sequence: TGTGCCAGCAGTTCCGCGAACACTGAAGCTTTCTTT. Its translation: CASSSANTEAFF.

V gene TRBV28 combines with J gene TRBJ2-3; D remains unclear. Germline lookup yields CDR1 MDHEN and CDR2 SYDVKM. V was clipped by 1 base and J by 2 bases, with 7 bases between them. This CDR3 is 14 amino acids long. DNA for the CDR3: TGTGCCAGCAGTTTATCCCAATACACAGATACGCAGTATTTT. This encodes CASSLSQYTDTQYF.

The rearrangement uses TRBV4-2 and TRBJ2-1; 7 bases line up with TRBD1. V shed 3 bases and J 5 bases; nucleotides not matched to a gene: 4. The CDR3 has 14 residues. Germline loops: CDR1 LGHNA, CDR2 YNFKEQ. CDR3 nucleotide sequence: TGTGCCAGCAGCCAGGGGGACAGAGACAATGAGCAGTTCTTC. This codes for CASSQGDRDNEQFF.

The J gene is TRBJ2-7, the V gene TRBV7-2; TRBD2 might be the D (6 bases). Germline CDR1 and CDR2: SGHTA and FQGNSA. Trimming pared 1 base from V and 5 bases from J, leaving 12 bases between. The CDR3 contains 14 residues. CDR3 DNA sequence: TGTGCCAGCAGCTTAGGAGCTAGCGTCGACGAGCAGTACTTC. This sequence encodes CASSLGASVDEQYF.

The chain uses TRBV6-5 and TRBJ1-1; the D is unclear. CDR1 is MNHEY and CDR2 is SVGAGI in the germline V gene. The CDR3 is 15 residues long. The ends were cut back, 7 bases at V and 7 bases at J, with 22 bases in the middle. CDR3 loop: CASTPQGNGWNEAFF. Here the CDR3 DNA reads TGTGCCAGCACTCCCCAAGGTAACGGATGGAATGAAGCTTTCTTT.

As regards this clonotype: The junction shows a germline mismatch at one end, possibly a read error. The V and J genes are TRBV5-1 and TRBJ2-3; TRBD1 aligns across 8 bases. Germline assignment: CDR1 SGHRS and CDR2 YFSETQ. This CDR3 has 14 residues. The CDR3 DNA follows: TGCACCAGCAGCTTCCGACAGGGGATAGATACGCAGTATTTT. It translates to CTSSFRQGIDTQYF.

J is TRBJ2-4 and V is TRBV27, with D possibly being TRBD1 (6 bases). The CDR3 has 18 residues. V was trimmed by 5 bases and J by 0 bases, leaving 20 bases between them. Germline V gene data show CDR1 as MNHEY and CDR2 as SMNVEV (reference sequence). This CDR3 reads CASSPGLGGLRAKNIQYF. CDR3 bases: TGTGCCAGCAGTCCCGGTCTAGGGGGTTTGCGAGCCAAAAACATTCAGTACTTC.

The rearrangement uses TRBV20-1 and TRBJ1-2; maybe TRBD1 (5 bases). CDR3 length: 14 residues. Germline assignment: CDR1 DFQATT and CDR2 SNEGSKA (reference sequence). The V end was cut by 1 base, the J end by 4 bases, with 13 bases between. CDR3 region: CSARARGEAYGYTF. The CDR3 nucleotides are TGCAGTGCTAGAGCCCGGGGGGAGGCCTATGGCTACACCTTC.

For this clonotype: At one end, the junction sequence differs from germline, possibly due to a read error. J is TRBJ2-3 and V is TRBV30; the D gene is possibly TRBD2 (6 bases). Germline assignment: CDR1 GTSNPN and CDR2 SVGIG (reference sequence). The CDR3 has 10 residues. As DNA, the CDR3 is TGTGCCTGGAGCGGGGGAAACATGCATTTT. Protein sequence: CAWSGGNMHF. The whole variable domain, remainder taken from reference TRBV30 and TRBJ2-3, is SQTIHQWPATLVQPVGSPLSLECTVEGTSNPNLYWYRQAAGRGLQLLFYSVGIGQISSEVPQNLSASRPQDRQFILSSKKLLLSDSGFYLCAWSGGNMHFGPGTRLTVL.

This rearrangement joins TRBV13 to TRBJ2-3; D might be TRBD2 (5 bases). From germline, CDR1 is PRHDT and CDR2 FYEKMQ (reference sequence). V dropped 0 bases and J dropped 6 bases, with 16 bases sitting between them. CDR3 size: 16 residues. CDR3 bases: TGTGCCAGCAGCTTAGGCCGGGCCTCGGGGATGGATACGCAGTATTTT. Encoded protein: CASSLGRASGMDTQYF.

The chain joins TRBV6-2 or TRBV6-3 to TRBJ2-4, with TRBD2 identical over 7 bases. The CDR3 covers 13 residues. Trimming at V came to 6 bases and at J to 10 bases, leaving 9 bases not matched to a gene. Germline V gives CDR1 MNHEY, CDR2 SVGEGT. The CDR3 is CASSKGGFGIQYF. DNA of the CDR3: TGTGCCAGCAGCAAGGGAGGGTTCGGTATTCAGTACTTC.

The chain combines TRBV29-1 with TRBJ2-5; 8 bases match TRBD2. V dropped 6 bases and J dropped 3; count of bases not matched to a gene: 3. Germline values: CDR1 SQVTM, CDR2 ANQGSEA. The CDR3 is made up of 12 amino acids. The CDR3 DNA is TGCAGCGTCGGGACTAGGAAAGAGACCCAGTACTTC. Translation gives CSVGTRKETQYF.

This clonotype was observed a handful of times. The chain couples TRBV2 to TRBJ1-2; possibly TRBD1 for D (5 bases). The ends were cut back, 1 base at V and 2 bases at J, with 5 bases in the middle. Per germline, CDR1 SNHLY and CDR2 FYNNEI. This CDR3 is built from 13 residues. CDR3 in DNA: TGTGCCAGCAGTGAAGGGGGGAACTATGGCTACACCTTC. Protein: CASSEGGNYGYTF.

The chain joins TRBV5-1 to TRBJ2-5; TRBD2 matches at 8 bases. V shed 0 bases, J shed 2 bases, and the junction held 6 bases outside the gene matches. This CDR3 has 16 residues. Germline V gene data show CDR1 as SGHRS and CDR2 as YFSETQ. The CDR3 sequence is CASSLGPTSGQETQYF. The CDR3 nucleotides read TGCGCCAGCAGCTTGGGCCCTACTAGCGGACAAGAGACCCAGTACTTC.

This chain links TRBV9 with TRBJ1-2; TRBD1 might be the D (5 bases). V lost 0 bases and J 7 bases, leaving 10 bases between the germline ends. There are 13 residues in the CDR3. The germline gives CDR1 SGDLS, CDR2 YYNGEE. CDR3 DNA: TGTGCCAGCAGCGTAGGGCAGGGAAGTGGCTACACCTTC. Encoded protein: CASSVGQGSGYTF.

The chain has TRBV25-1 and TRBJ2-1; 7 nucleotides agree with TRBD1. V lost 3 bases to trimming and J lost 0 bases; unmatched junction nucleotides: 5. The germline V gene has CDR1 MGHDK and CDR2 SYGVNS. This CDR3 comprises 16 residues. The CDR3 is CASSDTQGSSYNEQFF. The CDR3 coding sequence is TGTGCCAGCAGTGACACACAGGGGAGCTCCTACAATGAGCAGTTCTTC.

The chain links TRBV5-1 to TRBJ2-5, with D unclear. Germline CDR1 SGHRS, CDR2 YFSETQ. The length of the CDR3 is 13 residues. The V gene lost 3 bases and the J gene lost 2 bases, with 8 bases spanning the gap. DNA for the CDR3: TGCGCCAGCAGCTCCTTCGGGCAAGAGACCCAGTACTTC. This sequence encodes CASSSFGQETQYF.

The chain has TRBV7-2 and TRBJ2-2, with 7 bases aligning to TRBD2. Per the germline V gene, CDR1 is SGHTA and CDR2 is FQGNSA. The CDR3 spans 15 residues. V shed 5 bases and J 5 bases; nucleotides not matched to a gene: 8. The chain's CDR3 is CASSPWWGGTGELFF. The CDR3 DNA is TGTGCCAGCAGCCCCTGGTGGGGGGGGACCGGGGAGCTGTTTTTT.

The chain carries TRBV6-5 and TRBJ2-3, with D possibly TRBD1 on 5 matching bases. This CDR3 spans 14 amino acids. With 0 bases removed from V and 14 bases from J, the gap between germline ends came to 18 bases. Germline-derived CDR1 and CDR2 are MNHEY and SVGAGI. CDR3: CASSYSIGAERRYF. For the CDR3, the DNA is TGTGCCAGCAGTTACTCGATAGGGGCGGAGAGACGGTATTTT.

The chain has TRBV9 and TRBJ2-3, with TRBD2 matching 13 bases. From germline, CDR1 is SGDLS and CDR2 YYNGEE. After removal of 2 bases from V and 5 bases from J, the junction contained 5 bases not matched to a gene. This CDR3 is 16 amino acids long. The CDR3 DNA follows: TGTGCCAGCAGCGTGGGGACTAGCGGGGTGGTAGATACGCAGTATTTT. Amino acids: CASSVGTSGVVDTQYF.

The DNA for the CDR3 is TGTGCCATCAGTATGACAGAGGAGTATGGCTACACCTTC. It translates to CAISMTEEYGYTF. This chain connects TRBV10-3 to TRBJ1-2; D is perhaps TRBD1 (5 bases). The V and J ends lost 5 bases and 5 bases respectively, with 12 bases between them. CDR1 is ENHRY, CDR2 SYGVKD, per germline. The CDR3 has 13 residues.

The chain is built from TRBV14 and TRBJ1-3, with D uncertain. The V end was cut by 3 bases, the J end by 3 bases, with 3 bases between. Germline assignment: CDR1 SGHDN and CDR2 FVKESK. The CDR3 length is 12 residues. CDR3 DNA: TGTGCCAGCAGCCAGTATGGAAACACCATATATTTT. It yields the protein CASSQYGNTIYF.

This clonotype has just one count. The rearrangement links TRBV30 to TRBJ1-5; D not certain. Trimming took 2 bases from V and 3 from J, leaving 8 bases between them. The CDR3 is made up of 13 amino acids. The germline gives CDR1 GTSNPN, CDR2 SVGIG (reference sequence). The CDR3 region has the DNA TGTGCCTGGAGTCGCAGGAACAATCAGCCCCAGCATTTT. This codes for CAWSRRNNQPQHF.